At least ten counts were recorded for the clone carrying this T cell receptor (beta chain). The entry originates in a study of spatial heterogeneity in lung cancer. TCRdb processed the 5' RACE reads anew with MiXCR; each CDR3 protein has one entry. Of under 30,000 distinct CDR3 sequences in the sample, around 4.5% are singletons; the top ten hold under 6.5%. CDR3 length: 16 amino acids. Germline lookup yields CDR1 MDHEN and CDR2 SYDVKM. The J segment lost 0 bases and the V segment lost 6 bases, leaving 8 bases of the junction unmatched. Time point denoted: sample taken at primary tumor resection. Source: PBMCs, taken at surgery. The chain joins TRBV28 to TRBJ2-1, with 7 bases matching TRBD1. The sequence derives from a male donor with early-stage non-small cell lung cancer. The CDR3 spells CASRPDRAPSYNEQFF. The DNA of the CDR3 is TGTGCCAGCAGACCCGACAGGGCGCCCTCCTACAATGAGCAGTTCTTC.